The entry below gives a single T cell receptor beta chain sequence along with its context. What it binds is not known. At one end, the junction sequence differs from germline, possibly due to a read error. The source of the sample is a study of OX40 agonist ivuxolimab in advanced cancers. Study in general: Patients were dosed intravenously with ivuxolimab at 0.01 to 10 mg/kg every 2 weeks. Partial responses were achieved by three patients, of whom one had hepatocellular carcinoma and two had cutaneous melanoma. Broader study findings: At 0.1 to 3.0 mg/kg, clonal expansion of CD4+ and CD8+ blood T cells had occurred by week 6.

This CDR3 region has 16 residues. The V gene's germline CDR1 is SEHNR and CDR2 FQNEAQ (reference sequence). Excluded were patients having autoimmune disease history or systemic immunosuppression. This table comes from immunoSEQ multiplex PCR, and its TCRdb copy is limited to in-frame clones, with some not included. The sample comprises about 46,000 clones, more than 70% of which are singletons, and over 9.5% rests with the top ten. The TCR originated in an adult with an advanced solid tumor such as melanoma, head and neck, liver or kidney cancer. The material sequenced was CD4+ or CD8+ T cells sorted from blood, taken in a trial of the OX40 agonist ivuxolimab. V and J are TRBV7-9 and TRBJ1-1, with D possibly being TRBD1 (5 bases). The CDR3 sequence is CASSQDLGDLNTEAFF. CDR3 DNA sequence: TGCGCCAGCAGCCAAGATCTGGGGGACTTGAACACTGAAGCTTTCTTT.